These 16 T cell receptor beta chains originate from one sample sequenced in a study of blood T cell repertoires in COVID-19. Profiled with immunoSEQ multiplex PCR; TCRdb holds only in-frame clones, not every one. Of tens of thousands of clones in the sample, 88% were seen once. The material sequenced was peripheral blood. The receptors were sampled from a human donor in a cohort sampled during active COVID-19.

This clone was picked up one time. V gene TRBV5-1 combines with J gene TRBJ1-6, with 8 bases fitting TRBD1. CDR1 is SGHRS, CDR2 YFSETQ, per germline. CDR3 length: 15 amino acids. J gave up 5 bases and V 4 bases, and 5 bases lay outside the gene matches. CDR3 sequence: CASSPRTGNNSPLHF. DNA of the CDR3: TGCGCCAGCAGCCCCAGGACAGGGAATAATTCACCCCTCCACTTT.

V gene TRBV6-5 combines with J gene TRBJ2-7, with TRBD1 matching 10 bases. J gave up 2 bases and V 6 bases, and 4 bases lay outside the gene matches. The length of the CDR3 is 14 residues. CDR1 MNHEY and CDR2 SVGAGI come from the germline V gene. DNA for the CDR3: TGTGCCAGCAGGTCGGGGACAGGGGCCTACGAGCAGTACTTC. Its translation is CASRSGTGAYEQYF.

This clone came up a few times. The CDR3, as DNA: TGTGCCAGCAGCTCTAGTCCCAGCCCCTACGAGCAGTACTTC. Protein: CASSSSPSPYEQYF. V and J are TRBV5-5 and TRBJ2-7; the D is unclear. The CDR3 consists of 14 residues. Germline CDR1 SGHKS, CDR2 YYEKEE (reference sequence). Trimming took 3 bases from V and 2 from J, leaving 12 bases between them. The whole variable domain, remainder taken from reference TRBV5-5 and TRBJ2-7, is DAGVTQSPTHLIKTRGQQVTLRCSPISGHKSVSWYQQVLGQGPQFIFQYYEKEERGRGNFPDRFSARQFPNYSSELNVNALLLGDSALYLCASSSSPSPYEQYFGPGTRLTVT.

CDR3 protein: CATRRGGADTGELFF. In DNA form, the CDR3 reads TGTGCCACCAGGAGAGGGGGGGCGGACACCGGGGAGCTGTTTTTT. The V call is TRBV24-1, the J call TRBJ2-2; maybe TRBD2 (7 bases). CDR1 is KGHDR and CDR2 is SFDVKD in the germline V gene. This CDR3 contains 15 residues. Trimming took off 7 bases at V and 3 bases at J, with 14 bases between the two ends.

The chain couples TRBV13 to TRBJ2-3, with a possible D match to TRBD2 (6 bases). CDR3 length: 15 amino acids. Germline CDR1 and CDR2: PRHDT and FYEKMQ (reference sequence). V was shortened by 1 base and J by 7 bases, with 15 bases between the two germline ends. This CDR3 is CASSLVGLAMNTQYF. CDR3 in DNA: TGTGCCAGCAGCTTAGTGGGTCTAGCGATGAATACGCAGTATTTT.

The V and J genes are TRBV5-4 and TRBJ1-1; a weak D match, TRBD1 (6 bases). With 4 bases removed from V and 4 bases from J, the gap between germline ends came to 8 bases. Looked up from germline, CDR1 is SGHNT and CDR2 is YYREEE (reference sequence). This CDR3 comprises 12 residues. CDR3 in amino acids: CASSVRGTEAFF. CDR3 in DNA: TGTGCCAGCAGCGTCAGGGGCACTGAAGCTTTCTTT. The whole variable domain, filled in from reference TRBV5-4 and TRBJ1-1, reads ETGVTQSPTHLIKTRGQQVTLRCSSQSGHNTVSWYQQALGQGPQFIFQYYREEENGRGNFPPRFSGLQFPNYSSELNVNALELDDSALYLCASSVRGTEAFFGQGTRLTVV.

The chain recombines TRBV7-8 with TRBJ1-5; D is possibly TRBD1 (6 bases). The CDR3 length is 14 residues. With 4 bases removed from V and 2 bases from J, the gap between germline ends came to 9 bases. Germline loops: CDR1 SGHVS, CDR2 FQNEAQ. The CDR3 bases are TGTGCCAGCAGCTCCCGACAGGGCAATCAGCCCCAGCATTTT. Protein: CASSSRQGNQPQHF.

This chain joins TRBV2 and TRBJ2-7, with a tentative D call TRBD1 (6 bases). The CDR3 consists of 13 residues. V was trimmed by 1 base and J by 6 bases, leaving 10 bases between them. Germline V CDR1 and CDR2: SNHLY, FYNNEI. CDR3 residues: CASSEVKGGEQYF. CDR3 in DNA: TGTGCCAGCAGTGAAGTCAAAGGGGGCGAGCAGTACTTC.

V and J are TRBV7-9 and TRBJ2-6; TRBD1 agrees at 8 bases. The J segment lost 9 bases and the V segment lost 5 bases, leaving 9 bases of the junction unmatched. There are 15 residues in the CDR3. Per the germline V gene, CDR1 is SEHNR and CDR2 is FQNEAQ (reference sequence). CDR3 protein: CASSPRTGKGNVLTF. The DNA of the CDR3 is TGTGCCAGCAGCCCGAGGACAGGGAAGGGCAACGTCCTGACTTTC. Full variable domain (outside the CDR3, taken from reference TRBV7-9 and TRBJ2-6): DTGVSQNPRHKITKRGQNVTFRCDPISEHNRLYWYRQTLGQGPEFLTYFQNEAQLEKSRLLSDRFSAERPKGSFSTLEIQRTEQGDSAMYLCASSPRTGKGNVLTFGAGSRLTVL.

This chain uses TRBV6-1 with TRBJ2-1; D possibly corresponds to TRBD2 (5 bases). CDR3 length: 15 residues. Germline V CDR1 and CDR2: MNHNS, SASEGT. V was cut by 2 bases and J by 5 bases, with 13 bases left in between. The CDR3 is CASSETRRINNEQFF. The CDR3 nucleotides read TGTGCCAGCAGTGAAACTAGAAGGATAAACAATGAGCAGTTCTTC.

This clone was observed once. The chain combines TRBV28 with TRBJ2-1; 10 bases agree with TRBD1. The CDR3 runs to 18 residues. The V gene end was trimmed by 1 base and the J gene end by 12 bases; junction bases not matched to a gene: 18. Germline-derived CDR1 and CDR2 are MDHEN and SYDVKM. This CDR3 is CASSLFYTGTGDTMRQFF. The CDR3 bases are TGTGCCAGCAGTTTATTCTACACCGGGACAGGGGATACAATGAGGCAGTTCTTC.

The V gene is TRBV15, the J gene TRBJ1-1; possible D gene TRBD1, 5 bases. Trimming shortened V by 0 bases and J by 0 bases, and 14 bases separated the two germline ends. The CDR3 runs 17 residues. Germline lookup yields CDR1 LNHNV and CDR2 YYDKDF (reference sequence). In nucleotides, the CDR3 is TGTGCCACCAGCAGAGATAGGTGGGGGGAGTTGAACACTGAAGCTTTCTTT. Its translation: CATSRDRWGELNTEAFF.

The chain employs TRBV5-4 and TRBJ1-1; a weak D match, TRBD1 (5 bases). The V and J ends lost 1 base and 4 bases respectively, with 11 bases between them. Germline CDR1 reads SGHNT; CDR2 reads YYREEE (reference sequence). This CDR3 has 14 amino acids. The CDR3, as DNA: TGTGCCAGCAGCTTGAAGGGGTGGGTCACTGAAGCTTTCTTT. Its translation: CASSLKGWVTEAFF. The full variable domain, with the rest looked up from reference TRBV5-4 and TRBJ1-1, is ETGVTQSPTHLIKTRGQQVTLRCSSQSGHNTVSWYQQALGQGPQFIFQYYREEENGRGNFPPRFSGLQFPNYSSELNVNALELDDSALYLCASSLKGWVTEAFFGQGTRLTVV.

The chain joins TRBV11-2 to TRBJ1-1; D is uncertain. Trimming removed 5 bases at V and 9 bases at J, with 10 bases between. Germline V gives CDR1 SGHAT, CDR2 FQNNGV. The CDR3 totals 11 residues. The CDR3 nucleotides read TGTGCCAGCAGCACCGGTCTGCAAGCTTTCTTT. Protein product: CASSTGLQAFF.

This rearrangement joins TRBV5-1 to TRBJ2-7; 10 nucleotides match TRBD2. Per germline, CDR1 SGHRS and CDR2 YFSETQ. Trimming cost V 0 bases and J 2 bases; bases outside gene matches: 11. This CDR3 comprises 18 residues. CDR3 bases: TGCGCCAGCAGCTTGGCCTTGAGCGGGAGGGTAATACCCTACGAGCAGTACTTC. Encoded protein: CASSLALSGRVIPYEQYF.

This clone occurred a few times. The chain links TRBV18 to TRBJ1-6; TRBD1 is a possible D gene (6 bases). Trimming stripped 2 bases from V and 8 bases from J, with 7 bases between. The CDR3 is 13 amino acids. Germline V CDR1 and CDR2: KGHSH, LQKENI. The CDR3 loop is CASSPGGDSPLHF. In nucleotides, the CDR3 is TGTGCCAGCTCACCAGGGGGCGATTCACCCCTCCACTTT.